The 16 T cell receptor beta chains reported below all come from one sample, sequenced in a study of PD-L1 blockade in urothelial cancer. Time point of the sample: pretreatment peripheral blood. Clones were sequenced by immunoSEQ multiplex PCR, and TCRdb holds only the in-frame ones, with some missing. The sample carries around 86,000 clones, around four fifths recorded once. The specimen was PBMCs, collected around atezolizumab (anti-PD-L1) treatment. Every receptor here comes from a man in his forties with urothelial cancer.

The chain recombines TRBV6-6 with TRBJ2-5, with a possible D match to TRBD1 (7 bases). Trimming took off 6 bases at V and 1 base at J, with 12 bases between the two ends. Germline V gene data show CDR1 as MNHNY and CDR2 as SVGAGI (reference sequence). This CDR3 is 14 amino acids long. As DNA, the CDR3 is TGTGCCAGCAGAATCCAGGGGGGCCAAGAGACCCAGTACTTC. This encodes CASRIQGGQETQYF.

J is TRBJ1-5 and V is TRBV9; perhaps TRBD1 as D (6 bases). The CDR3 extends over 13 amino acids. Germline CDR1 reads SGDLS; CDR2 reads YYNGEE. Trimming cost V 3 bases and J 7 bases, with 11 bases left between them. DNA of the CDR3: TGTGCCAGCAGCGAGAGGGGGATCCAGCCCCAGCATTTT. Translation: CASSERGIQPQHF.

This clone was seen more than once but under ten times. This CDR3 is also generated by other DNA sequences in the sample. V gene TRBV7-9 combines with J gene TRBJ2-1; no clear D. Deletions cut 5 bases from V and 8 bases from J, with 7 bases between. The length of the CDR3 is 11 residues. Germline CDR1 is SEHNR and CDR2 is FQNEAQ (reference sequence). The chain's CDR3 is CASSPQDEQFF. The DNA of the CDR3 is TGTGCCAGCAGCCCGCAGGATGAGCAGTTCTTC.

The chain has TRBV5-6 and TRBJ1-5; 8 nucleotides line up with TRBD1. Trimming at V came to 3 bases and at J to 6 bases, leaving 11 bases not matched to a gene. The CDR3 sequence is 16 residues long. The V gene's germline CDR1 is SGHDT and CDR2 YYEEEE. The CDR3 region is CASSSSNRGLSQPQHF. In nucleotides, the CDR3 is TGTGCCAGCAGCTCCTCCAACAGGGGGTTAAGTCAGCCCCAGCATTTT.

The chain couples TRBV4-3 to TRBJ1-5, with D perhaps TRBD1 (5 bases). Germline CDR1 LGHNA, CDR2 YSLEER. V was clipped by 1 base and J by 3 bases, with 7 bases between them. The length of the CDR3 is 14 residues. The CDR3 DNA follows: TGCGCCAGCAGCCAAGGGGGGGACAATCAGCCCCAGCATTTT. As protein: CASSQGGDNQPQHF.

The CDR3: CASSFDSGNYEQYF. DNA of the CDR3: TGTGCCAGCAGCTTCGATAGCGGAAACTACGAGCAGTACTTC. J is TRBJ2-7 and V is TRBV7-6; tentative D call: TRBD2 (6 bases). The CDR3 is made up of 14 amino acids. V dropped 3 bases and J dropped 3 bases, with 12 bases sitting between them. Per the germline V gene, CDR1 is SGHVS and CDR2 is FNYEAQ.

The chain recombines TRBV5-1 with TRBJ2-5; 8 bases line up with TRBD2. The trim removed 2 bases at V and 4 bases at J, leaving 7 bases unmatched. Germline assignment: CDR1 SGHRS and CDR2 YFSETQ. CDR3 size: 15 residues. The CDR3 loop is CASSFLGLEGETQYF. The CDR3 nucleotides are TGCGCCAGCAGCTTCCTGGGACTAGAAGGAGAGACCCAGTACTTC. The whole variable domain, filled in from reference TRBV5-1 and TRBJ2-5, reads KAGVTQTPRYLIKTRGQQVTLSCSPISGHRSVSWYQQTPGQGLQFLFEYFSETQRNKGNFPGRFSGRQFSNSRSEMNVSTLELGDSALYLCASSFLGLEGETQYFGPGTRLLVL.

The chain is built from TRBV7-9 and TRBJ2-7; 7 nucleotides align to TRBD1. V lost 1 base, J lost 6 bases, and 0 bases stayed unmatched. This CDR3 spans 12 amino acids. CDR1 and CDR2 from the germline V gene are SEHNR and FQNEAQ (reference sequence). Here the CDR3 reads CASSLDRGEQYF. DNA of the CDR3: TGTGCCAGCAGCTTAGACAGGGGCGAGCAGTACTTC.

V gene TRBV9 combines with J gene TRBJ2-5; the match to TRBD2 covers 9 bases. The trim removed 2 bases at V and 5 bases at J, leaving 4 bases unmatched. This CDR3 is built from 14 residues. Germline V CDR1 and CDR2: SGDLS, YYNGEE. The CDR3 DNA reads as TGTGCCAGCAGCGTTTATAGCGGGAGCGAGACCCAGTACTTC. Its translation is CASSVYSGSETQYF.

The chain employs TRBV2 and TRBJ2-3, with D maybe TRBD2 (6 bases). There are 15 residues in the CDR3. Germline values: CDR1 SNHLY, CDR2 FYNNEI. V was shortened by 1 base and J by 4 bases, with 12 bases between the two germline ends. The CDR3 DNA follows: TGTGCCAGCAGTGAAGTGGAGGGACCGCCAGATACGCAGTATTTT. It encodes CASSEVEGPPDTQYF.

The chain joins TRBV5-4 to TRBJ1-3, with D possibly being TRBD1 (6 bases). This CDR3 is 15 amino acids long. The V end was cut by 4 bases, the J end by 4 bases, with 15 bases between. CDR1 and CDR2 from the germline V gene are SGHNT and YYREEE (reference sequence). The CDR3 loop reads CASSMTGGSGNTIYF. The CDR3 DNA reads TGTGCCAGCAGCATGACTGGGGGCTCGGGAAACACCATATATTTT.

This clone occurred once. The chain carries TRBV11-2 and TRBJ2-7, with D possibly being TRBD2 (7 bases). V lost 4 bases and J lost 1, with 11 bases in between. CDR1 SGHAT and CDR2 FQNNGV come from the germline V gene. The CDR3 totals 14 residues. The DNA for the CDR3 is TGTGCCAGCAGCTGGGAGGGGGTATCCTACGAGCAGTACTTC. Its protein is CASSWEGVSYEQYF.

The table lists this clone with a count of one. This chain joins TRBV6-5 and TRBJ1-4; D might be TRBD1 (6 bases). The CDR3 length is 16 residues. V shed 2 bases and J shed 0 bases, with 10 bases lying between them. The V gene's germline CDR1 is MNHEY and CDR2 SVGAGI. DNA of the CDR3: TGTGCCAGCAGTTACCGACAGGCCTCAACTAATGAAAAACTGTTTTTT. Its protein product is CASSYRQASTNEKLFF.

This rearrangement joins TRBV7-9 to TRBJ1-2; TRBD1 matches at 7 bases. V trimming: 4 bases; J trimming: 2 bases; junction bases outside the gene matches: 4. Germline CDR1 and CDR2: SEHNR and FQNEAQ (reference sequence). CDR3 length: 14 amino acids. The CDR3 DNA reads TGTGCCAGCAGCTCGATGACAGGGAACTATGGCTACACCTTC. This sequence encodes CASSSMTGNYGYTF.

The chain employs TRBV7-9 and TRBJ1-2, with 7 bases that match TRBD1. This CDR3 contains 16 residues. From germline, CDR1 is SEHNR and CDR2 FQNEAQ (reference sequence). V trimming: 1 base; J trimming: 8 bases; junction bases outside the gene matches: 13. This CDR3 reads CASSLGLGQHGRGYTF. The DNA for the CDR3 is TGTGCCAGCAGCTTAGGTCTGGGACAGCATGGTAGGGGCTACACCTTC.

The chain joins TRBV11-3 to TRBJ2-1, with TRBD2 matching 9 bases. The CDR3 spans 15 residues. V shed 5 bases and J 5 bases; nucleotides not matched to a gene: 7. The V gene's germline CDR1 is SGHNT and CDR2 YENEEA. Here the CDR3 reads CASSLGLAPNNEQFF. CDR3 DNA: TGTGCCAGCAGCCTCGGACTAGCGCCCAACAATGAGCAGTTCTTC.